These 6 T cell receptor beta chains came from one sample sequenced in a study of shared clonotypes between healthy human individuals (dated by TCRdb to 2020 to 2021). Receptors were amplified or captured by the immunoSEQ multiplex PCR assay. Here the immuneACCESS table is served through TCRdb, limited to in-frame sequences with V and J called. Missing clones are a known gap in these copies; in checked studies unresolved V genes cover under half, and the rest lacks a known reason. The sample records 1.5 million to 2.5 million clones, roughly 94% of which are singletons. The top ten hold around 1% of the sample. For the CD8 naive samples, CD45RO-negative cells were positively selected for CCR7, yielding a CD45RA+CCR7+ population from which TemRA cells were excluded. Sample: naive CD8+ T cells sorted from blood. The sample's cell subset or site label, in plain terms: CD45RA+CCR7+. The source of these receptors is a man between 18 and 35 years old in good health.

The genes are TRBV30 and TRBJ2-7; D is perhaps TRBD1 or TRBD2 (7 bases each). Germline V gene lookup returns CDR1 GTSNPN and CDR2 SVGIG (reference sequence). The length of the CDR3 is 15 residues. Trimming left V 4 bases short and J 4 bases short, with 20 bases between. This chain's CDR3 is CAWTTSAGGSYEQYF. CDR3 DNA: TGTGCCTGGACAACTAGCGCAGGGGGTTCGTACGAGCAGTACTTC. The full variable domain, its missing parts supplied by reference TRBV30 and TRBJ2-7, is SQTIHQWPATLVQPVGSPLSLECTVEGTSNPNLYWYRQAAGRGLQLLFYSVGIGQISSEVPQNLSASRPQDRQFILSSKKLLLSDSGFYLCAWTTSAGGSYEQYFGPGTRLTVT.

This rearrangement joins TRBV6-5 to TRBJ2-3; D is possibly TRBD1 (5 bases). This CDR3 has 16 residues. Between the trimmed V and J ends, which lost 0 bases and 3 bases, there was a span of 13 bases. The germline V gene encodes CDR1 MNHEY and CDR2 SVGAGI. The DNA for the CDR3 is TGTGCCAGCAGTTACTCGGGCAGGGATTTAACAGATACGCAGTATTTT. Protein: CASSYSGRDLTDTQYF.

This chain links TRBV7-2 with TRBJ2-1; TRBD2 might be the D (6 bases). The germline gives CDR1 SGHTA, CDR2 FQGNSA. The CDR3 runs 15 residues. V was cut by 4 bases and J by 2 bases, with 12 bases left in between. CDR3 in amino acids: CASSSTGTPYNEQFF. Written as DNA, the CDR3 is TGTGCCAGCAGCTCAACTGGGACTCCCTACAATGAGCAGTTCTTC.

The chain employs TRBV6-6 and TRBJ1-5, with D unclear. CDR1 and CDR2 (germline): MNHNY, SVGAGI (reference sequence). V lost 2 bases and J 0 bases, leaving 8 bases between the germline ends. This CDR3 spans 15 amino acids. The CDR3 here is CASSYITYSNQPQHF. Written as DNA, the CDR3 is TGTGCCAGCAGTTACATTACATATAGCAATCAGCCCCAGCATTTT.

As for this clone: The same CDR3 is also encoded by other DNA sequences in this sample. The chain couples TRBV7-9 to TRBJ2-7; weak D call: TRBD1 (5 bases). Germline loops: CDR1 SEHNR, CDR2 FQNEAQ (reference sequence). This CDR3 is built from 13 residues. The V gene lost 5 bases and the J gene lost 1 base, with 9 bases spanning the gap. CDR3 protein: CASSGAGSYEQYF. Written as DNA, the CDR3 is TGTGCCAGCAGCGGGGCAGGATCCTACGAGCAGTACTTC.

The gene calls are TRBV5-4 and TRBJ2-5; D is unclear. The CDR3 extends over 14 amino acids. The germline V gene encodes CDR1 SGHNT and CDR2 YYREEE (reference sequence). V was shortened by 1 base and J by 2 bases, with 9 bases between the two germline ends. CDR3 sequence reads: CASSLKAAQETQYF. DNA for the CDR3: TGTGCCAGCAGCTTGAAGGCAGCACAAGAGACCCAGTACTTC.